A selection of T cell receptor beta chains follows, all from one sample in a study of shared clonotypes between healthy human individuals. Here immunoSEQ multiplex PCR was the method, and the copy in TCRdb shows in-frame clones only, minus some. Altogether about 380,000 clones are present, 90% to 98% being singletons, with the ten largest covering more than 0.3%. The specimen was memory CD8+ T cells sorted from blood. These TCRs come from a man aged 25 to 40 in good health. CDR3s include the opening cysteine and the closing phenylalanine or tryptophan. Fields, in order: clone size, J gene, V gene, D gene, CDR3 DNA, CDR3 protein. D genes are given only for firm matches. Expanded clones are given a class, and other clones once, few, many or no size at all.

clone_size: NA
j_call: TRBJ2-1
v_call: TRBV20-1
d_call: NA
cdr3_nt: TGCAGTGCTTCCTGGGATGAGCAGTTCTTC
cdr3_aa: CSASWDEQFF

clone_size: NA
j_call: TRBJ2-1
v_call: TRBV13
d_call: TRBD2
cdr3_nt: TGTGCCAGAATTCTGACTAGCGGGAGGACGAGCTCCTACAATGAGCAGTTCTTC
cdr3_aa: CARILTSGRTSSYNEQFF

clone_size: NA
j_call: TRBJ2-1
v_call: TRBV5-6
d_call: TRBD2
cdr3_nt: TGTGCCAGCAGCTTGGGGGGGACTAGCCCCCATGAGCAGTTCTTC
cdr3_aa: CASSLGGTSPHEQFF

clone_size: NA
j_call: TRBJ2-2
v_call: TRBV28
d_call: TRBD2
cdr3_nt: TGTGCCAGCAGTAGACTAGCGGGGACCGGGGAGCTGTTTTTT
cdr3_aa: CASSRLAGTGELFF

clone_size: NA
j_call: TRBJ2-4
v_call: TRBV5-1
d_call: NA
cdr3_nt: TGCGCCAGCAGCTTGGATGCCGAGAACATTCAGTACTTC
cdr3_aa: CASSLDAENIQYF

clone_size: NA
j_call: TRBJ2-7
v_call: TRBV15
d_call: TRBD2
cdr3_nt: TGTGCCACCAGCAATACCGGGAGGGCCTACGAGCAGTACTTC
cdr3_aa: CATSNTGRAYEQYF

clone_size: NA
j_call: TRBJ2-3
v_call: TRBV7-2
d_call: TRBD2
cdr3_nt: TGTGCCAGCAGCTACCCGACTAGCGGGAGGACAGATACGCAGTATTTT
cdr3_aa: CASSYPTSGRTDTQYF

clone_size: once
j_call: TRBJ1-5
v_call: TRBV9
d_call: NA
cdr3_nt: TGTGCCAGCAGCGTCGAATTCGTTGGGGTAGGGTCGGAGAATCAGCCCCAGCATTTT
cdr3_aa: CASSVEFVGVGSENQPQHF

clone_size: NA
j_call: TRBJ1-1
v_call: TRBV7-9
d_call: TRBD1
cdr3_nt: TGTGCCAGCAGCCCAGACAGGGTGATGGACACTGAAGCTTTCTTT
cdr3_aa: CASSPDRVMDTEAFF

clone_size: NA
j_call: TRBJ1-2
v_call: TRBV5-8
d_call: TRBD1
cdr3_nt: TGTGCCAGCAGCCGGAGAACGACAGGGTCCTATGGCTACACCTTC
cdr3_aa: CASSRRTTGSYGYTF

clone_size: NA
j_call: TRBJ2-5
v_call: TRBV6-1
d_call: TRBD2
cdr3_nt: TGTGCCAGCAGTGAAGCTCTACGGACTAGCGGGCGGACCCAGTACTTC
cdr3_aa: CASSEALRTSGRTQYF

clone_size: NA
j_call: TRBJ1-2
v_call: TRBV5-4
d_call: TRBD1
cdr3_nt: TGTGCCAGCAGCGACAGGGGTATGAATGGCTACACCTTC
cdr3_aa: CASSDRGMNGYTF

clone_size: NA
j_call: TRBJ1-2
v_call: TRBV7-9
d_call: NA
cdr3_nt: TGTGCCAGCAGCCCCAGGGGAATACAACTTGGCTACACCTTC
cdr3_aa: CASSPRGIQLGYTF

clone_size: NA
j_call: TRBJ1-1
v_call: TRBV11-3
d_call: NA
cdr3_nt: TGTGCCAGCAGCTTAACTCTGAACACTGAAGCTTTCTTT
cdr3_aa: CASSLTLNTEAFF

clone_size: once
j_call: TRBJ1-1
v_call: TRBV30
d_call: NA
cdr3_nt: TGTGCCTGGAGTGGCCTGTCCACTGAAGCTTTCTTT
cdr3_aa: CAWSGLSTEAFF

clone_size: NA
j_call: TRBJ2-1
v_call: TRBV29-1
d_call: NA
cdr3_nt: TGCAGCGTTGATTCTAGCATGAGCTCCTACAATGAGCAGTTCTTC
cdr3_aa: CSVDSSMSSYNEQFF

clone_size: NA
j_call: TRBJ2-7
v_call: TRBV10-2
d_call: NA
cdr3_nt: TGCGCCAGCCGGGACCGTCTCTACGAGCAGTACTTC
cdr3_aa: CASRDRLYEQYF

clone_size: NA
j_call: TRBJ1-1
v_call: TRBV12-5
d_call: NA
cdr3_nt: TGTGCTAGTGGTTTGGGGGGGAACACTGAAGCTTTCTTT
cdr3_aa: CASGLGGNTEAFF

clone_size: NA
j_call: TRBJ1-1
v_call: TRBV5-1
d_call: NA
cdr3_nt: TGCGCCAGCAGCACGGTCAGGGGTACTGAAGCTTTCTTT
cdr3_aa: CASSTVRGTEAFF

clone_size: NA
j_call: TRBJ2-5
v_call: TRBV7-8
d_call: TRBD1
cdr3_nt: TGTGCCAGCAGCCGGGGACAGGGGAGAGAGACCCAGTACTTC
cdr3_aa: CASSRGQGRETQYF

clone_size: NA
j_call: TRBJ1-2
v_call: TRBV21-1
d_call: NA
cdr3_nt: TGTGCCAGCAGCAAAGTTGAGGCTTATGGCTACACCTTC
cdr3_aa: CASSKVEAYGYTF

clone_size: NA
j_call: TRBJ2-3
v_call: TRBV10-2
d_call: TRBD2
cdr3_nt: TGCGCCAGCAGGGGCGGGAGGCTCTTCAGCACAGATACGCAGTATTTT
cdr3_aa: CASRGGRLFSTDTQYF

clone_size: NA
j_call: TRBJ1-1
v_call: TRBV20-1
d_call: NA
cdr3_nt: TGCAGTGCTACCGGGGACACTGAAGCTTTCTTT
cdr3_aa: CSATGDTEAFF

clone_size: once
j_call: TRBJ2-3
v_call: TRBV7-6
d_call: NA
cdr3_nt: TGTGCCAGCAGCTTAGCAGGGGCTTTCACAGATACGCAGTATTTT
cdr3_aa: CASSLAGAFTDTQYF

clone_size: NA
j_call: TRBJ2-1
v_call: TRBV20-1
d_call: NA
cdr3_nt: TGCAGTGCGTCGGGGGACAATGAGCAGTTCTTC
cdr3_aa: CSASGDNEQFF

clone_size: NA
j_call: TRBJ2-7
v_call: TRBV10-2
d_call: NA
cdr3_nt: TGCGCCAGCAGTGAGTCGCCGGTTAGCTCCTACGAGCAGTACTTC
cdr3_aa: CASSESPVSSYEQYF

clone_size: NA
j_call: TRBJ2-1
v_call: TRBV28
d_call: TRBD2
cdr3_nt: TGTGCCAGCAGTCCGGGACTAGCGGGAGAGGTGGGCTGGTATGAGCAGTTCTTC
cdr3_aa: CASSPGLAGEVGWYEQFF

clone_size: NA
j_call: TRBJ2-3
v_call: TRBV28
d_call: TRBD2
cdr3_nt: TGTGCCAGCAGTTTAAGTTGGGGGGGAGGCACAGATACGCAGTATTTT
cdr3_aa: CASSLSWGGGTDTQYF

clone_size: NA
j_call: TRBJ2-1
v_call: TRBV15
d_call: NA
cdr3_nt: TGTGCCACCAGCGGGGGGGCGGACGGGAGCTCCTACAATGAGCAGTTCTTC
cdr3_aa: CATSGGADGSSYNEQFF

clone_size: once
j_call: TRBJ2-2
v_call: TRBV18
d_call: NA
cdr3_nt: TGTGCCAGCTCACCAAGGCAGGGGTCCACCGGGGAGCTGTTTTTT
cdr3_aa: CASSPRQGSTGELFF

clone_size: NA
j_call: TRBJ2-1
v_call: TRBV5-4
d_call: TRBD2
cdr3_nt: TGTGCCAGCAGCTTCCAGGCTAGAGCGGGAGGGCCCAATGAGCAGTTCTTC
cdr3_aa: CASSFQARAGGPNEQFF

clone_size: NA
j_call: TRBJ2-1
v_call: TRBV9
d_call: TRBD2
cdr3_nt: TGTGCCAGCAGCGCCAACCTTAGACTAGCGGGAGCGCACTCCTACAATGAGCAGTTCTTC
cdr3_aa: CASSANLRLAGAHSYNEQFF

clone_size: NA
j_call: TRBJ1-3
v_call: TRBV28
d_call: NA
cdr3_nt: TGTGCCAGCAGTTTAGGCCGTCAGGTCTCTGGAAACACCATATATTTT
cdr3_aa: CASSLGRQVSGNTIYF

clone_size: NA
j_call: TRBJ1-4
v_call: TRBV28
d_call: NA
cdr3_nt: TGTGCCAGCACCGTTTTTATCGGACGGAGCCGTAATGAAAAACTGTTTTTT
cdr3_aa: CASTVFIGRSRNEKLFF

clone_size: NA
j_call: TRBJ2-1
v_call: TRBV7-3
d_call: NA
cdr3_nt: TGTGCCAGCAGCTTAAAGATCGGCGGCGGGAATCATGAGCAGTTCTTC
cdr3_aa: CASSLKIGGGNHEQFF

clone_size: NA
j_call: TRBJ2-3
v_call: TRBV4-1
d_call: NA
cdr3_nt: TGCGCCAGCAGCAAGGGGAGGTCTGGCACAGATACGCAGTATTTT
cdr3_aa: CASSKGRSGTDTQYF

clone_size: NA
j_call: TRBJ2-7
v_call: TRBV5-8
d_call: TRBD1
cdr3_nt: TGTGCCAGCAGACAGGGACAGGGGGATGTATACGAGCAGTACTTC
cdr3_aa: CASRQGQGDVYEQYF

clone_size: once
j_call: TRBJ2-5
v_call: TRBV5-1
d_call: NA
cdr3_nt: TGCGCCAGCAGCTACCGACTAGTCGAATCCCAGTACTTC
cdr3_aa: CASSYRLVESQYF

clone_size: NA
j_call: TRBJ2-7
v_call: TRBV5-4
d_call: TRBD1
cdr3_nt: TGTGCCAGCAGCTTGGGCGGGACAGGGGGTAGCGACCACGAGCAGTACTTC
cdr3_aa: CASSLGGTGGSDHEQYF

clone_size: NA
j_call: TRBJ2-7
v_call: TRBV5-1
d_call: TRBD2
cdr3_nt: TGCGCCAGCAGCTTGTCGCGGGAGGGCCCCTCCTACGAGCAGTACTTC
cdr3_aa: CASSLSREGPSYEQYF